This is a list of T cell receptor beta chains from one sample in a study of blood T cell repertoires in COVID-19. Sequenced by immunoSEQ multiplex PCR; TCRdb stores in-frame clones only, minus some. The sample carries roughly 38,000 clones, approximately 69% recorded once. The sequenced sample consisted of peripheral blood. These receptors were collected from a man aged 65 to 79 with COVID-19, enrolled during active disease. Each CDR3 is given with its conserved first and last residue. The D gene is left open where the match is weak. Clone size is stated in some rows and not others, as once, few, many or a class when expanded.

abundance	v_gene	j_gene	d_gene	CDR3nt	CDR3aa
NA	TRBV3-1/TRBV3-2	TRBJ2-3	NA	TGTGCCAGCAGCCAAGTTGAGGATACGCAGTATTTT	CASSQVEDTQYF
NA	TRBV4-1	TRBJ2-5	NA	TGCGCCAGCAGCCAAGATAGGACAGCCCAAGAGACCCAGTACTTC	CASSQDRTAQETQYF
NA	TRBV11-2	TRBJ2-7	TRBD1	TGTGCCAGCAGCTTAGCGGCAGGGGGAAGGAACGAGCAGTACTTC	CASSLAAGGRNEQYF
NA	TRBV12-3/TRBV12-4	TRBJ1-1	NA	TGTGCCAGCAGTTCAACCCGCGGTGAAGCTTTCTTT	CASSSTRGEAFF
NA	TRBV6-5	TRBJ2-2	NA	TGTGCCAGCAGTTGGGCCAGGACCGGGGAGCTGTTTTTT	CASSWARTGELFF
NA	TRBV28	TRBJ2-7	TRBD1	TGTGCCAGCTTTAAGCACAGGGGGCTCGAGCAGTACTTC	CASFKHRGLEQYF
few	TRBV10-2	TRBJ1-1	NA	TGCGCCAGCAGTGACCCAGAGAACACTGAAGCTTTCTTT	CASSDPENTEAFF
NA	TRBV18	TRBJ2-7	TRBD1	TGTGCCAGCTCCCCCACAGGGGTCCCCTACGAGCAGTACTTC	CASSPTGVPYEQYF
few	TRBV7-9	TRBJ1-2	NA	TGTGCCAGCAGCTTACTAACTATGGTATTTGGGTACACCTTC	CASSLLTMVFGYTF
NA	TRBV5-1	TRBJ1-1	NA	TGCGCCAGCAGAACGACAGCGAACACTGAAGCTTTCTTT	CASRTTANTEAFF
NA	TRBV4-2	TRBJ1-6	TRBD1	TGTGCCAGCAGCCAAGTTCCGGGACAGAATTCACCCCTCCACTTT	CASSQVPGQNSPLHF